This is a list of T cell receptor beta chains from one sample in a study of CD8+ T cells in alopecia areata. Assay used: immunoSEQ multiplex PCR; TCRdb lists only in-frame clones, some missing. The sample contains around 180,000 clones, 60% of which appear only once. Sequences were derived from CD4+ T cells sorted from blood, sampled at week 24, from a patient treated with tofacitinib. Receptor source: a human donor with alopecia areata. Both conserved end residues are part of each CDR3. The D gene is left open where the match is weak. Clone size appears in some rows only: once, few, many, or a class for an expanded clone.

D gene: .
V gene: TRBV29-1
J gene: TRBJ2-1
clone size: few
CDR3 length: 11
CDR3 protein: CSVPKGNEQFF
CDR3 DNA: TGCAGCGTCCCCAAGGGCAATGAGCAGTTCTTC

D gene: TRBD1
V gene: TRBV2
J gene: TRBJ1-2
clone size: .
CDR3 length: 13
CDR3 protein: CASSPRGQRGYTF
CDR3 DNA: TGTGCCAGCAGTCCCAGGGGGCAGCGTGGCTACACCTTC

D gene: .
V gene: TRBV4-3
J gene: TRBJ1-2
clone size: .
CDR3 length: 15
CDR3 protein: CASAPGSGSGYGYTF
CDR3 DNA: TGCGCCAGCGCTCCGGGGTCTGGGAGTGGCTATGGCTACACCTTC

D gene: .
V gene: TRBV19
J gene: TRBJ1-2
clone size: few
CDR3 length: 13
CDR3 protein: CASSMATNYGYTF
CDR3 DNA: TGTGCCAGTAGTATGGCGACAAACTATGGCTACACCTTC

D gene: .
V gene: TRBV29-1
J gene: TRBJ2-5
clone size: few
CDR3 length: 14
CDR3 protein: CSVGPGTLQETQYF
CDR3 DNA: TGCAGCGTTGGCCCCGGGACACTCCAAGAGACCCAGTACTTC

D gene: TRBD1
V gene: TRBV4-3
J gene: TRBJ2-2
clone size: few
CDR3 length: 16
CDR3 protein: CASSKSTGVNTGELFF
CDR3 DNA: TGCGCCAGCAGCAAATCGACAGGGGTTAACACCGGGGAGCTGTTTTTT

D gene: .
V gene: TRBV15
J gene: TRBJ1-1
clone size: .
CDR3 length: 13
CDR3 protein: CATSRAKVDAGIF
CDR3 DNA: TGTGCCACCAGCAGAGCAAAGGTGGATGCGGGAATCTTT

D gene: TRBD1
V gene: TRBV25-1
J gene: TRBJ1-1
clone size: .
CDR3 length: 14
CDR3 protein: CASSVGQAVTEAFF
CDR3 DNA: TGTGCCAGCAGTGTGGGACAGGCGGTAACTGAAGCTTTCTTT

D gene: TRBD1
V gene: TRBV7-2
J gene: TRBJ1-5
clone size: .
CDR3 length: 14
CDR3 protein: CASSLGAGGKPQHF
CDR3 DNA: TGTGCCAGCAGCTTAGGGGCAGGGGGCAAGCCCCAGCATTTT

D gene: TRBD1
V gene: TRBV9
J gene: TRBJ2-1
clone size: .
CDR3 length: 17
CDR3 protein: CASSVGGQMSSYNEQFF
CDR3 DNA: TGTGCCAGCAGCGTAGGGGGACAGATGAGCTCCTACAATGAGCAGTTCTTC

D gene: TRBD2
V gene: TRBV11-1
J gene: TRBJ2-5
clone size: few
CDR3 length: 15
CDR3 protein: CASSSLAGVQETQYF
CDR3 DNA: TGTGCCAGCAGCTCCCTAGCGGGGGTACAAGAGACCCAGTACTTC

D gene: .
V gene: TRBV11-2
J gene: TRBJ1-1
clone size: .
CDR3 length: 14
CDR3 protein: CASSSGPKRTEAFF
CDR3 DNA: TGTGCCAGCAGCTCCGGGCCTAAGAGGACTGAAGCTTTCTTT

D gene: TRBD1
V gene: TRBV7-3
J gene: TRBJ1-2
clone size: .
CDR3 length: 14
CDR3 protein: CASSPQGGSNGYTF
CDR3 DNA: TGTGCCAGCAGCCCACAGGGGGGATCGAATGGCTACACCTTC

D gene: .
V gene: TRBV30
J gene: TRBJ1-2
clone size: .
CDR3 length: 14
CDR3 protein: CAWISKDSLDGYTF
CDR3 DNA: TGTGCCTGGATTTCAAAGGACTCACTGGATGGCTACACCTTC

D gene: TRBD1
V gene: TRBV7-3
J gene: TRBJ1-1
clone size: few
CDR3 length: 14
CDR3 protein: CASSSRGPYTEAFF
CDR3 DNA: TGTGCCAGCAGCTCCAGGGGGCCCTACACTGAAGCTTTCTTT

D gene: .
V gene: TRBV7-8
J gene: TRBJ1-5
clone size: few
CDR3 length: 17
CDR3 protein: CASSLASGLDSNQPQHF
CDR3 DNA: TGTGCCAGCAGCTTAGCGTCGGGATTGGATAGCAATCAGCCCCAGCATTTT

D gene: TRBD1
V gene: TRBV2
J gene: TRBJ1-4
clone size: few
CDR3 length: 14
CDR3 protein: CASRYTGGGEKLFF
CDR3 DNA: TGTGCCAGCAGATACACAGGGGGCGGTGAAAAACTGTTTTTT

D gene: .
V gene: TRBV4-1
J gene: TRBJ1-2
clone size: few
CDR3 length: 14
CDR3 protein: CASSQADRNYGYTF
CDR3 DNA: TGCGCCAGCAGCCAAGCCGACAGGAACTATGGCTACACCTTC

D gene: TRBD1
V gene: TRBV30
J gene: TRBJ1-2
clone size: .
CDR3 length: 13
CDR3 protein: CAWSSQGAYGYTF
CDR3 DNA: TGTGCCTGGAGCTCACAGGGGGCTTATGGCTACACCTTC

D gene: .
V gene: TRBV2
J gene: TRBJ1-2
clone size: .
CDR3 length: 13
CDR3 protein: CASSEDRDYGYTF
CDR3 DNA: TGTGCCAGCAGCGAAGACAGAGACTATGGCTACACCTTC

D gene: .
V gene: TRBV29-1
J gene: TRBJ2-3
clone size: few
CDR3 length: 16
CDR3 protein: CSVRAPGTLLQDTQYF
CDR3 DNA: TGCAGCGTACGAGCCCCGGGGACACTCCTTCAAGATACGCAGTATTTT

D gene: TRBD2
V gene: TRBV29-1
J gene: TRBJ2-1
clone size: .
CDR3 length: 12
CDR3 protein: CSTSGGMWEQFF
CDR3 DNA: TGCAGTACTAGCGGGGGGATGTGGGAGCAGTTCTTC

D gene: TRBD1
V gene: TRBV29-1
J gene: TRBJ1-2
clone size: .
CDR3 length: 13
CDR3 protein: CSDGTGLKTGYTF
CDR3 DNA: TGCAGCGATGGGACAGGCCTTAAAACAGGCTACACCTTC

D gene: .
V gene: TRBV30
J gene: TRBJ1-6
clone size: few
CDR3 length: 11
CDR3 protein: CAWSSPSPLHF
CDR3 DNA: TGTGCCTGGAGTTCTCCTTCACCCCTCCACTTT

D gene: TRBD2
V gene: TRBV7-2
J gene: TRBJ2-3
clone size: .
CDR3 length: 15
CDR3 protein: CASSLEWTSTSTQYF
CDR3 DNA: TGTGCCAGCAGCCTAGAATGGACTAGTACGTCTACGCAGTATTTT

D gene: TRBD1
V gene: TRBV29-1
J gene: TRBJ2-7
clone size: .
CDR3 length: 12
CDR3 protein: CSAGQGYDEQYF
CDR3 DNA: TGCAGCGCTGGACAGGGGTACGACGAGCAGTACTTC

D gene: TRBD1
V gene: TRBV6-4
J gene: TRBJ2-7
clone size: .
CDR3 length: 11
CDR3 protein: CARGTAYEQYF
CDR3 DNA: TGTGCCAGGGGGACAGCTTACGAGCAGTACTTC

D gene: TRBD1
V gene: TRBV27
J gene: TRBJ1-6
clone size: .
CDR3 length: 14
CDR3 protein: CASRTGQGISPLHF
CDR3 DNA: TGTGCCAGCAGGACGGGACAGGGGATTTCACCCCTCCACTTT

D gene: .
V gene: TRBV29-1
J gene: TRBJ2-3
clone size: .
CDR3 length: 14
CDR3 protein: CSVKGVLNTDTQYF
CDR3 DNA: TGCAGCGTCAAAGGCGTGCTTAATACAGATACGCAGTATTTT

D gene: .
V gene: TRBV11-2
J gene: TRBJ1-1
clone size: once
CDR3 length: 14
CDR3 protein: CASSLDLRGREAFF
CDR3 DNA: TGTGCCAGCAGCTTAGATCTACGGGGACGCGAAGCTTTCTTT

D gene: .
V gene: TRBV15
J gene: TRBJ1-1
clone size: .
CDR3 length: 14
CDR3 protein: CATSTGGLNTEAFF
CDR3 DNA: TGTGCCACCAGCACGGGGGGTTTGAACACTGAAGCTTTCTTT

D gene: TRBD2
V gene: TRBV30
J gene: TRBJ2-1
clone size: .
CDR3 length: 13
CDR3 protein: CAGLDQPGGEQFF
CDR3 DNA: TGTGCCGGCCTTGACCAACCGGGGGGTGAGCAGTTCTTC

D gene: .
V gene: TRBV7-9
J gene: TRBJ1-2
clone size: .
CDR3 length: 14
CDR3 protein: CASSLEGGPYGYTF
CDR3 DNA: TGTGCCAGCAGCTTAGAGGGGGGTCCCTATGGCTACACCTTC

D gene: TRBD2
V gene: TRBV29-1
J gene: TRBJ2-1
clone size: .
CDR3 length: 13
CDR3 protein: CSALADIYNEQFF
CDR3 DNA: TGCAGCGCCCTAGCGGATATCTACAATGAGCAGTTCTTC

D gene: .
V gene: TRBV6-6
J gene: TRBJ1-2
clone size: .
CDR3 length: 14
CDR3 protein: CASTDTGGGYGYTF
CDR3 DNA: TGTGCCAGCACCGACACGGGGGGCGGCTATGGCTACACCTTC

D gene: .
V gene: TRBV7-2
J gene: TRBJ1-6
clone size: few
CDR3 length: 14
CDR3 protein: CAIGGRGGNSPLHF
CDR3 DNA: TGTGCCATTGGGGGAAGAGGGGGTAATTCACCCCTCCACTTT

D gene: TRBD1
V gene: TRBV6-1
J gene: TRBJ1-1
clone size: .
CDR3 length: 15
CDR3 protein: CASNPWGRGHTEAFF
CDR3 DNA: TGTGCCAGCAACCCCTGGGGCAGGGGGCACACTGAAGCTTTCTTT

D gene: .
V gene: TRBV2
J gene: TRBJ2-3
clone size: .
CDR3 length: 14
CDR3 protein: CASSEPMTGHTQYF
CDR3 DNA: TGTGCCAGCAGTGAACCAATGACAGGTCATACGCAGTATTTT

D gene: TRBD1
V gene: TRBV7-6
J gene: TRBJ1-6
clone size: .
CDR3 length: 14
CDR3 protein: CASSPTGAISPLHF
CDR3 DNA: TGTGCCAGCAGCCCGACAGGGGCTATCTCACCCCTCCACTTT

D gene: .
V gene: TRBV6-1
J gene: TRBJ1-2
clone size: .
CDR3 length: 10
CDR3 protein: CASSDRGYTF
CDR3 DNA: TGTGCCAGCAGTGATCGGGGCTACACCTTC

D gene: .
V gene: TRBV29-1
J gene: TRBJ1-1
clone size: .
CDR3 length: 12
CDR3 protein: CSVSRGVTEAFF
CDR3 DNA: TGCAGCGTTTCGAGGGGGGTGACTGAAGCTTTCTTT

D gene: TRBD2
V gene: TRBV2
J gene: TRBJ2-5
clone size: .
CDR3 length: 15
CDR3 protein: CASSDSGGSQETQYF
CDR3 DNA: TGTGCCAGCAGTGACAGCGGGGGGTCTCAAGAGACCCAGTACTTC

D gene: .
V gene: TRBV5-5
J gene: TRBJ2-2
clone size: few
CDR3 length: 11
CDR3 protein: CASSLNNQLFF
CDR3 DNA: TGTGCCAGCAGCCTTAATAATCAACTGTTTTTT

D gene: .
V gene: TRBV4-3
J gene: TRBJ2-3
clone size: .
CDR3 length: 17
CDR3 protein: CASSQDAVATGTDTQYF
CDR3 DNA: TGCGCCAGCAGCCAAGACGCTGTCGCGACTGGGACAGATACGCAGTATTTT

D gene: .
V gene: TRBV29-1
J gene: TRBJ1-2
clone size: .
CDR3 length: 15
CDR3 protein: CSATKGTTANYGYTF
CDR3 DNA: TGCAGCGCCACTAAAGGGACAACCGCTAACTATGGCTACACCTTC

D gene: .
V gene: TRBV19
J gene: TRBJ1-1
clone size: many
CDR3 length: 13
CDR3 protein: CASTSGGVTEAFF
CDR3 DNA: TGTGCCAGTACATCGGGAGGGGTCACTGAAGCTTTCTTT

D gene: TRBD1
V gene: TRBV27
J gene: TRBJ1-6
clone size: once
CDR3 length: 14
CDR3 protein: CASSPDRVNSPLHF
CDR3 DNA: TGTGCCAGCAGCCCGGACAGGGTGAATTCACCCCTCCACTTT

D gene: .
V gene: TRBV29-1
J gene: TRBJ2-1
clone size: .
CDR3 length: 13
CDR3 protein: CSVPRGRYNEQFF
CDR3 DNA: TGCAGCGTCCCACGGGGACGCTACAATGAGCAGTTCTTC

D gene: TRBD1
V gene: TRBV5-1
J gene: TRBJ2-1
clone size: once
CDR3 length: 16
CDR3 protein: CASSLAVTGGPSGQFF
CDR3 DNA: TGCGCCAGCAGCTTGGCCGTGACAGGGGGCCCCTCTGGGCAGTTCTTC

D gene: TRBD1
V gene: TRBV27
J gene: TRBJ1-2
clone size: once
CDR3 length: 15
CDR3 protein: CASRRAEGTVYGYTF
CDR3 DNA: TGTGCCAGCAGGAGGGCCGAGGGGACAGTCTATGGCTACACCTTC

D gene: .
V gene: TRBV30
J gene: TRBJ2-7
clone size: few
CDR3 length: 12
CDR3 protein: CAWTPQGYEQYF
CDR3 DNA: TGTGCCTGGACCCCACAGGGATACGAGCAGTACTTC

D gene: TRBD1
V gene: TRBV7-2
J gene: TRBJ1-2
clone size: few
CDR3 length: 13
CDR3 protein: CASSLVRGQGYTF
CDR3 DNA: TGTGCCAGCAGCTTAGTGAGGGGGCAGGGCTACACCTTC

D gene: .
V gene: TRBV29-1
J gene: TRBJ2-2
clone size: .
CDR3 length: 13
CDR3 protein: CSAGTYDTGELFF
CDR3 DNA: TGCAGCGCCGGGACTTATGACACCGGGGAGCTGTTTTTT

D gene: .
V gene: TRBV29-1
J gene: TRBJ2-5
clone size: .
CDR3 length: 13
CDR3 protein: CSVEAGGGTPPYF
CDR3 DNA: TGCAGCGTTGAAGCGGGTGGGGGGACGCCCCCTTACTTC